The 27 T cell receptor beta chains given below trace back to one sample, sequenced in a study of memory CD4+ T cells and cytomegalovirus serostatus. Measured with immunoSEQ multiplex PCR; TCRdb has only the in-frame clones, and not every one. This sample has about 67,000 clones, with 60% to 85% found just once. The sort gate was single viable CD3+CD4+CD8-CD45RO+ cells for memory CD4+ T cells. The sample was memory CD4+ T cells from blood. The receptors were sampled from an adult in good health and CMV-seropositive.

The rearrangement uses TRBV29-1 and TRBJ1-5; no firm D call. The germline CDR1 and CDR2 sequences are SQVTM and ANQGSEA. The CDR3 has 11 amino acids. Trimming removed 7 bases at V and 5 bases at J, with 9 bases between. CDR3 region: CSDSGHQPQHF. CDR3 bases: TGCAGCGACAGTGGACATCAGCCCCAGCATTTT.

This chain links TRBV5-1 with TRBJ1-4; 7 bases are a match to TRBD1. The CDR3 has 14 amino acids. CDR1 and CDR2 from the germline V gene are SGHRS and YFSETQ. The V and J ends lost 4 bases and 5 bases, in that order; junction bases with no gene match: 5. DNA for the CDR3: TGCGCCAGCAGCGGGACAGACATAAATGAAAAACTGTTTTTT. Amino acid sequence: CASSGTDINEKLFF.

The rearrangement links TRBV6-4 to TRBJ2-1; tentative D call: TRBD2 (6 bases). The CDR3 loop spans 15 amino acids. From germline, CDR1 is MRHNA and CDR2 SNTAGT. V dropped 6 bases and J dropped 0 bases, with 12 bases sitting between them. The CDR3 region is CASRLAASSYNEQFF. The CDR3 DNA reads TGTGCCAGCAGATTAGCGGCGAGCTCCTACAATGAGCAGTTCTTC.

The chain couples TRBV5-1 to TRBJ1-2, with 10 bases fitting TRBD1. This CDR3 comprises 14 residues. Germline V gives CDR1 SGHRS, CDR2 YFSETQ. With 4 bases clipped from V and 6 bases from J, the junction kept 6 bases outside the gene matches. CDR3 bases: TGCGCCAGCAGCCCGACGACAGGGGGCCATGGCTACACCTTC. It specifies CASSPTTGGHGYTF.

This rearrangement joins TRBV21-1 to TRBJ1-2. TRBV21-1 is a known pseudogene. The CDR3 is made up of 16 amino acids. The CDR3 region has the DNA TGTGCCAGCAGCAAAGAGGGCCCTCGGGGGGATCGTGGCTACACCTTC. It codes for CASSKEGPRGDRGYTF.

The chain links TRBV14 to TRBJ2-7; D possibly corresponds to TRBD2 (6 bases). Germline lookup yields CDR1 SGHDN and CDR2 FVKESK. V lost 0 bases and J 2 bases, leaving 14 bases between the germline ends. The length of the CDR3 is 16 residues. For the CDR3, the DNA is TGTGCCAGCAGCCAAGATTTAACTAGCTGGGCCTACGAGCAGTACTTC. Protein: CASSQDLTSWAYEQYF.

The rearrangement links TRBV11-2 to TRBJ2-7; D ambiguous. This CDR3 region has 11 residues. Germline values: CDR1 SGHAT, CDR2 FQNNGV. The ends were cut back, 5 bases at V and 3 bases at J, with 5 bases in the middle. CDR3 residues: CASSRFYEQYF. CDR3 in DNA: TGTGCCAGCAGCCGTTTCTACGAGCAGTACTTC.

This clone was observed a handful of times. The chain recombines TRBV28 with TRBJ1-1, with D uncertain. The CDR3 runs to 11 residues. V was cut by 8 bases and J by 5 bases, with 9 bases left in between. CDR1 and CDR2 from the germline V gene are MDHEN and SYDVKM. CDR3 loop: CASGRNTEAFF. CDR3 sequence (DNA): TGTGCCAGCGGGCGGAATACTGAAGCTTTCTTT.

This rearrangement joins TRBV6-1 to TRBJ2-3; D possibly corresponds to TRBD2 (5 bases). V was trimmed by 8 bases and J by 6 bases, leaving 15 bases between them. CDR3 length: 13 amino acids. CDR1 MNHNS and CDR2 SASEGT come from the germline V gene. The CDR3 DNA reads TGTGCCAGCGGATACGACCGGGGTGATACGCAGTATTTT. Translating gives CASGYDRGDTQYF.

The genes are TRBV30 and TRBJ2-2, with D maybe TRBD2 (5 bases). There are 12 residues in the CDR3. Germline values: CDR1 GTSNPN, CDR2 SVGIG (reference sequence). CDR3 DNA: TGTGCTTGCCGGGGTCGGGCCGGGGAGCTGTTTTTT. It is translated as CACRGRAGELFF.

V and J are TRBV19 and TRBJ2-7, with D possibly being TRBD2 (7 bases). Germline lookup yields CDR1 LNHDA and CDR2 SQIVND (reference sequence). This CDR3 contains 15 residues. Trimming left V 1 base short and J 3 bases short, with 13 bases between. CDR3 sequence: CASSIVQGGDYEQYF. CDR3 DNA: TGTGCCAGTAGTATAGTACAGGGAGGGGACTACGAGCAGTACTTC.

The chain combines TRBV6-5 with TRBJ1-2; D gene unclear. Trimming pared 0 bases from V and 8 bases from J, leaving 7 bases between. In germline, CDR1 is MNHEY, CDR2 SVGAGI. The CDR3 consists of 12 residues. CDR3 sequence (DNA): TGTGCCAGCAGTTACTCGGGTTGGGGCTACACCTTC. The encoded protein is CASSYSGWGYTF.

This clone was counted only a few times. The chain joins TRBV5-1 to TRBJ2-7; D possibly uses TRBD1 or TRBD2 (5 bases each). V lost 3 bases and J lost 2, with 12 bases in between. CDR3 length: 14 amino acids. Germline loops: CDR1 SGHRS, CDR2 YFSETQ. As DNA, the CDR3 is TGCGCCAGCAGCTGGGGACCTGCGACCTACGAGCAGTACTTC. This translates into CASSWGPATYEQYF.

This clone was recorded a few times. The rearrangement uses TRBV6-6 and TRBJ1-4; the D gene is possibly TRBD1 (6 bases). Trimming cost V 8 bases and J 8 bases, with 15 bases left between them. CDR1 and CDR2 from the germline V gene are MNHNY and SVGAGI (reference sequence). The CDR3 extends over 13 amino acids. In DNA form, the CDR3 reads TGTGCCAGCGGCCGGGACCAGGGGGAAAAACTGTTTTTT. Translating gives CASGRDQGEKLFF.

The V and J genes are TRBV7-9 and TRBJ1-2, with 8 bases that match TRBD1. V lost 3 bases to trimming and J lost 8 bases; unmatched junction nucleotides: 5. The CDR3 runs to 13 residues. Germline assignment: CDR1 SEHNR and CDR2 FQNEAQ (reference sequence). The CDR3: CASSLDDRGGYTF. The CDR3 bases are TGTGCCAGCAGCTTGGACGACAGGGGCGGCTACACCTTC.

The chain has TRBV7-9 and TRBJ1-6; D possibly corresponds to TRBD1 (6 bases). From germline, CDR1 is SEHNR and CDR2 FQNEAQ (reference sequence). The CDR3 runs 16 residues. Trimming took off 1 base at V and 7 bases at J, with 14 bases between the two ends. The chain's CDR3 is CASSLGRRGGNSPLHF. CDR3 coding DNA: TGTGCCAGCAGCTTAGGACGCAGGGGTGGGAATTCACCCCTCCACTTT.

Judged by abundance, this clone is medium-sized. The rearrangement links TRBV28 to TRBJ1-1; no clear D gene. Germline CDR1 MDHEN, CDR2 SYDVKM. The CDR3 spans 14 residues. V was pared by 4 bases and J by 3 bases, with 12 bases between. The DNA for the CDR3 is TGTGCCAGCAGTTCCATCTATGAGGACACTGAAGCTTTCTTT. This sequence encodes CASSSIYEDTEAFF.

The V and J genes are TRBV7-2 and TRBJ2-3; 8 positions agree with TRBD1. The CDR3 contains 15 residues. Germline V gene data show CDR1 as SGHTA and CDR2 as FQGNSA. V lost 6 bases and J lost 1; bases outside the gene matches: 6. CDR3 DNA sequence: TGTGCCAGCAGATCTCCGGGACAGGGCACAGATACGCAGTATTTT. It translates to CASRSPGQGTDTQYF.

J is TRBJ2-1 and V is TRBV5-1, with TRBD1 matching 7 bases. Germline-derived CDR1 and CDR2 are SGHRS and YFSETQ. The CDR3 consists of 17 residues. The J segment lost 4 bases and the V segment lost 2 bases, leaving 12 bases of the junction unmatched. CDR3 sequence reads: CASSFNPSGTEYNEQFF. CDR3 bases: TGCGCCAGCAGCTTCAATCCTTCCGGGACAGAATACAATGAGCAGTTCTTC.

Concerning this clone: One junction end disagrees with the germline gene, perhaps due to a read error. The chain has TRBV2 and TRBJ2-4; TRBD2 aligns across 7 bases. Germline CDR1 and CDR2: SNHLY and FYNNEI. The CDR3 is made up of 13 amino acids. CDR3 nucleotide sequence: TGTGCCAGCAGGGAAGACAGCGGGATCATTCAGTACTTC. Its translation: CASREDSGIIQYF.

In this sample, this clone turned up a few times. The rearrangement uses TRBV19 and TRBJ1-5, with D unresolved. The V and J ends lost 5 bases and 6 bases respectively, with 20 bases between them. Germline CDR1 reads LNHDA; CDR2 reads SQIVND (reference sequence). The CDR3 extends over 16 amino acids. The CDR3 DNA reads TGTGCCAGTAGTCCCCAATCCCCGACTGGCAGTCAGCCCCAGCATTTT. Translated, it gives CASSPQSPTGSQPQHF.

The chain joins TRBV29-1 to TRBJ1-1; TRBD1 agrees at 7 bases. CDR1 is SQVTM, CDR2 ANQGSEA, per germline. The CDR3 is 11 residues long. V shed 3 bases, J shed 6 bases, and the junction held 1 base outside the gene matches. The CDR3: CSVDDRAEAFF. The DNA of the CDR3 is TGCAGCGTTGACGACAGGGCTGAAGCTTTCTTT.

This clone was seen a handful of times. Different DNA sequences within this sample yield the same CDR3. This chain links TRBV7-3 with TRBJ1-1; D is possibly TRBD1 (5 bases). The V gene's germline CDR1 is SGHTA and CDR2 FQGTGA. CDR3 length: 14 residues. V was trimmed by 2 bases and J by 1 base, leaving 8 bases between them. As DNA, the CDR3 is TGTGCCAGCAGCTTACAGGGTTGGAACACTGAAGCTTTCTTT. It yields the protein CASSLQGWNTEAFF. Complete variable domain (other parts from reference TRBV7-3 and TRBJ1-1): GAGVSQTPSNKVTEKGKYVELRCDPISGHTALYWYRQSLGQGPEFLIYFQGTGAADDSGLPNDRFFAVRPEGSVSTLKIQRTERGDSAVYLCASSLQGWNTEAFFGQGTRLTVV.

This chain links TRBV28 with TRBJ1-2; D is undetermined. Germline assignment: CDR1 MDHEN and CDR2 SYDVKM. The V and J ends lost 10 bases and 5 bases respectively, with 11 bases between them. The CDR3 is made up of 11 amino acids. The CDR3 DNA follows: TGTGCCACCCAAAGGAATTATGGCTACACCTTC. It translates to CATQRNYGYTF.

CDR3 protein: CASSPQETQYF. The CDR3 bases are TGTGCCAGCAGCCCACAAGAGACCCAGTACTTC. V usage is TRBV6-4 and J usage is TRBJ2-5, with D unresolved. V lost 6 bases, J lost 2 bases, and 4 bases lay in between. This CDR3 has 11 amino acids. Germline CDR1 and CDR2: MRHNA and SNTAGT.

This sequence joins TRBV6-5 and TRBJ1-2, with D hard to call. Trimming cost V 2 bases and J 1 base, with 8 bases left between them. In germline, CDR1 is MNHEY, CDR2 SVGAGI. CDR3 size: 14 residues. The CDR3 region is CASSYGGINYGYTF. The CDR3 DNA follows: TGTGCCAGCAGTTACGGAGGAATTAACTATGGCTACACCTTC.

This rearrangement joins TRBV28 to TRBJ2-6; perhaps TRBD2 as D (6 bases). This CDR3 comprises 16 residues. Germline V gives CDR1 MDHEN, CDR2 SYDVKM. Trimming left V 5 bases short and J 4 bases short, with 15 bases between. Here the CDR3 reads CASSPPGVGGANVLTF. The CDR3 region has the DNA TGTGCCAGCAGTCCACCGGGGGTGGGAGGGGCCAACGTCCTGACTTTC.